The 18 T cell receptor beta chains reported below all come from one sample, sequenced in a study of blood T cell repertoires in COVID-19. Sequencing was performed with immunoSEQ multiplex PCR; in TCRdb, only in-frame clones are kept and a portion is missing. Altogether about 300,000 clones are present, just under 90% being singletons, with the ten largest covering 2.5% to 3.5%. The sample was PBMCs or T cells enriched from blood (not recorded which). These receptors were taken from a woman aged 45-65 years who had been exposed to COVID-19.

J is TRBJ2-1 and V is TRBV12-5; 9 nucleotides match TRBD1. Germline V lookup: CDR1 LGHNT, CDR2 FRNRAP. The CDR3 loop spans 15 amino acids. With V trimmed by 6 bases and J by 9 bases, 12 bases remained unmatched. The CDR3 DNA reads TGTGCTAGTGGCACCACAGGGGGCGAAGGTGGTGAGCAGTTCTTC. Translated: CASGTTGGEGGEQFF.

The chain joins TRBV15 to TRBJ2-3; D is possibly TRBD2 (6 bases). The V end lost 4 bases, the J end lost 0 bases, and 11 bases lay between the germline ends. Germline-derived CDR1 and CDR2 are LNHNV and YYDKDF (reference sequence). CDR3 length equals 15 residues. Here the CDR3 DNA reads TGTGCCACCAGCAACACTCGGGGGAGCACAGATACGCAGTATTTT. It encodes CATSNTRGSTDTQYF.

V gene TRBV7-8 combines with J gene TRBJ1-2; tentative D call: TRBD1 (6 bases). Germline values: CDR1 SGHVS, CDR2 FQNEAQ. Trimming removed 5 bases at V and 4 bases at J, with 14 bases between. This CDR3 has 14 amino acids. In DNA form, the CDR3 reads TGTGCCAGCAGCGTCGGGACAAAAAGCTATGGCTACACCTTC. Translation gives CASSVGTKSYGYTF.

This chain joins TRBV29-1 and TRBJ2-7; the D gene is possibly TRBD2 (5 bases). Germline CDR1 SQVTM, CDR2 ANQGSEA. Trimming took off 4 bases at V and 5 bases at J, with 6 bases between the two ends. The CDR3 contains 10 residues. CDR3 loop: CSVAGNEQYF. The CDR3 DNA is TGCAGCGTTGCCGGGAACGAGCAGTACTTC.

This clone was recorded a few times. The DNA for the CDR3 is TGTGCCAGCAGTGAATCAGGGGGGTCTCTCCATGGCTACACCTTC. The encoded protein is CASSESGGSLHGYTF. The gene calls are TRBV2 and TRBJ1-2; 7 bases are a match to TRBD1. The CDR3 extends over 15 amino acids. V dropped 2 bases and J dropped 6; count of bases not matched to a gene: 9. Per the germline V gene, CDR1 is SNHLY and CDR2 is FYNNEI. The complete variable domain, with remaining parts taken from reference TRBV2 and TRBJ1-2, reads EPEVTQTPSHQVTQMGQEVILRCVPISNHLYFYWYRQILGQKVEFLVSFYNNEISEKSEIFDDQFSVERPDGSNFTLKIRSTKLEDSAMYFCASSESGGSLHGYTFGSGTRLTVV.

The CDR3 spells CASSPPAGNTEAFF. DNA for the CDR3: TGTGCCAGCTCACCTCCGGCAGGGAACACTGAAGCTTTCTTT. This chain uses TRBV18 with TRBJ1-1; no clear D. Trimming left V 3 bases short and J 1 base short, with 9 bases between. The CDR3 is made up of 14 amino acids. The germline gives CDR1 KGHSH, CDR2 LQKENI. Variable domain in full (rest from reference TRBV18 and TRBJ1-1): NAGVMQNPRHLVRRRGQEARLRCSPMKGHSHVYWYRQLPEEGLKFMVYLQKENIIDESGMPKERFSAEFPKEGPSILRIQQVVRGDSAAYFCASSPPAGNTEAFFGQGTRLTVV.

The chain is built from TRBV4-2 and TRBJ2-1, with D possibly being TRBD1 (6 bases). Trimming removed 1 base from V and 4 bases from J, with 11 bases in between. Germline V gene lookup returns CDR1 LGHNA and CDR2 YNFKEQ. This CDR3 comprises 15 residues. DNA of the CDR3: TGTGCCAGCAGCCAAGTACAGGGCAAATACAATGAGCAGTTCTTC. Translation gives CASSQVQGKYNEQFF.

This clone turned up a few times. CDR3 sequence (DNA): TGTGCCAGCAGTGAAGAGAGGTTGAGCGATGGCTACACCTTC. It translates to CASSEERLSDGYTF. This chain connects TRBV2 to TRBJ1-2; D ambiguous. This CDR3 spans 14 amino acids. The V gene lost 1 base and the J gene lost 6 bases, with 12 bases spanning the gap. The germline CDR1 and CDR2 sequences are SNHLY and FYNNEI. Full variable domain (missing parts from reference TRBV2 and TRBJ1-2): EPEVTQTPSHQVTQMGQEVILRCVPISNHLYFYWYRQILGQKVEFLVSFYNNEISEKSEIFDDQFSVERPDGSNFTLKIRSTKLEDSAMYFCASSEERLSDGYTFGSGTRLTVV.

The chain joins TRBV12-5 to TRBJ1-1; 7 bases map to TRBD1. V was pared by 4 bases and J by 7 bases, with 9 bases of the junction left unmatched. Germline CDR1 and CDR2: LGHNT and FRNRAP. The length of the CDR3 is 14 residues. The CDR3 loop reads CASGSPDRANEAFF. The CDR3 DNA reads TGTGCTAGTGGTTCCCCCGACAGGGCGAATGAAGCTTTCTTT.

The chain couples TRBV30 to TRBJ2-7; 7 positions agree with TRBD1. This CDR3 is 11 amino acids long. V trimming: 5 bases; J trimming: 4 bases; junction bases outside the gene matches: 2. The germline gives CDR1 GTSNPN, CDR2 SVGIG (reference sequence). The CDR3 loop reads CAWGQDYEQYF. In nucleotides, the CDR3 is TGTGCCTGGGGACAGGATTACGAGCAGTACTTC.

The chain recombines TRBV7-9 with TRBJ1-2, with TRBD1 matching 9 bases. Germline CDR1 reads SEHNR; CDR2 reads FQNEAQ (reference sequence). Trimming took 1 base from V and 5 from J; bases not matched to a gene: 5. The CDR3 extends over 15 amino acids. The CDR3, as DNA: TGTGCCAGCAGCTTAGAAGGACAGGGGAAATATGGCTACACCTTC. This gives the protein CASSLEGQGKYGYTF.

The rearrangement uses TRBV27 and TRBJ1-6; 7 bases are a match to TRBD1. Germline lookup yields CDR1 MNHEY and CDR2 SMNVEV (reference sequence). This CDR3 spans 15 amino acids. With V trimmed by 6 bases and J by 9 bases, 11 bases remained unmatched. CDR3 sequence reads: CASSRETGVGSPLHF. CDR3 nucleotides: TGTGCCAGCAGCCGAGAAACAGGGGTGGGTTCACCCCTCCACTTT.

The chain is built from TRBV7-2 and TRBJ1-6; 8 bases are shared with TRBD1. CDR1 SGHTA and CDR2 FQGNSA come from the germline V gene. The CDR3 is 15 residues long. Losses at the gene ends were 1 base for V and 11 bases for J; bases not matched to a gene: 7. The CDR3 protein is CASSLETGVVTPLHF. For the CDR3, the DNA is TGTGCCAGCAGCTTAGAGACAGGGGTAGTGACACCCCTCCACTTT.

This sequence joins TRBV28 and TRBJ1-4; the D gene is possibly TRBD1 (5 bases). Trimming took off 5 bases at V and 6 bases at J, with 10 bases between the two ends. In germline, CDR1 is MDHEN, CDR2 SYDVKM. The CDR3 totals 13 residues. The chain's CDR3 is CASSLRGYEKLFF. In nucleotides, the CDR3 is TGTGCCAGCAGTCTCCGGGGGTATGAAAAACTGTTTTTT.

The J gene is TRBJ1-6, the V gene TRBV3-1 (or the pseudogene TRBV3-2); D is perhaps TRBD1 (6 bases). The CDR3 totals 18 residues. V was shortened by 4 bases and J by 7 bases, with 23 bases between the two germline ends. The germline V gene encodes CDR1 LGHDT and CDR2 YNNKEL (reference sequence). CDR3 amino acids: CASSRPHRDISTNSPLHF. The DNA for the CDR3 is TGTGCCAGCAGCCGACCCCACCGGGACATTTCCACAAATTCACCCCTCCACTTT.

The chain recombines TRBV3-1 (or the pseudogene TRBV3-2) with TRBJ1-2; TRBD1 is a possible D gene (5 bases). V lost 1 base, J lost 6 bases, and 12 bases lay in between. There are 14 residues in the CDR3. CDR1 and CDR2 (germline): LGHDT, YNNKEL (reference sequence). As DNA, the CDR3 is TGTGCCAGCAGCCAAGTAAACAGGCCTAATGGCTACACCTTC. It codes for CASSQVNRPNGYTF.

V gene TRBV5-1 combines with J gene TRBJ1-1; D is ambiguous. Per the germline V gene, CDR1 is SGHRS and CDR2 is YFSETQ. The V end was cut by 4 bases, the J end by 0 bases, with 19 bases between. The CDR3 extends over 17 amino acids. The CDR3 DNA reads as TGCGCCAGCAGCGCCTCGATTCCCGCAGCGTTGAACACTGAAGCTTTCTTT. This gives the protein CASSASIPAALNTEAFF.

The V gene is TRBV6-4, the J gene TRBJ2-2; maybe TRBD2 (6 bases). Trimming left V 0 bases short and J 2 bases short, with 7 bases between. The CDR3 runs to 15 residues. Germline CDR1 MRHNA, CDR2 SNTAGT. The CDR3, as DNA: TGTGCCAGCAGTGACTCGGGGGGTAACACCGGGGAGCTGTTTTTT. Protein product: CASSDSGGNTGELFF.